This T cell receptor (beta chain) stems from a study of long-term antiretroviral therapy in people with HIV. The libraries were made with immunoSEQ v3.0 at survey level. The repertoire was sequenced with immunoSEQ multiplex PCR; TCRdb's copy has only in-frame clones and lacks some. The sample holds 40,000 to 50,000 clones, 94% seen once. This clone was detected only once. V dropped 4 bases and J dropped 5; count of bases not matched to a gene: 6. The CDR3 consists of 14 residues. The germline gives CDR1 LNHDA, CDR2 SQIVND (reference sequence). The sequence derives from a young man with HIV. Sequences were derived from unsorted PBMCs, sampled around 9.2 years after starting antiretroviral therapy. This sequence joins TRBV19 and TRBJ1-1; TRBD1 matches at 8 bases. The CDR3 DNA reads TGTGCCAGTAGTACGGACAGGGTAAGGACTGAAGCTTTCTTT. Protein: CASSTDRVRTEAFF.